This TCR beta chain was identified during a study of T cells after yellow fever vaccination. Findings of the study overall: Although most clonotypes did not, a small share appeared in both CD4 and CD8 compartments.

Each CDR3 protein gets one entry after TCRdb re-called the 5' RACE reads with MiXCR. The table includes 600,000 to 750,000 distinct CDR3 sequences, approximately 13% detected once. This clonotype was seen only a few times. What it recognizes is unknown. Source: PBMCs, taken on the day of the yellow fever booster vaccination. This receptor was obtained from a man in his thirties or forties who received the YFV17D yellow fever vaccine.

The CDR3 reads CSATNPNEQFF. The CDR3 nucleotides are TGCAGTGCGACCAATCCCAATGAGCAGTTCTTC. The chain joins TRBV20-1 to TRBJ2-1; no reliable D call. In germline, CDR1 is DFQATT, CDR2 SNEGSKA (reference sequence). The CDR3 spans 11 residues. Deletions cut 6 bases from V and 6 bases from J, with 9 bases between.